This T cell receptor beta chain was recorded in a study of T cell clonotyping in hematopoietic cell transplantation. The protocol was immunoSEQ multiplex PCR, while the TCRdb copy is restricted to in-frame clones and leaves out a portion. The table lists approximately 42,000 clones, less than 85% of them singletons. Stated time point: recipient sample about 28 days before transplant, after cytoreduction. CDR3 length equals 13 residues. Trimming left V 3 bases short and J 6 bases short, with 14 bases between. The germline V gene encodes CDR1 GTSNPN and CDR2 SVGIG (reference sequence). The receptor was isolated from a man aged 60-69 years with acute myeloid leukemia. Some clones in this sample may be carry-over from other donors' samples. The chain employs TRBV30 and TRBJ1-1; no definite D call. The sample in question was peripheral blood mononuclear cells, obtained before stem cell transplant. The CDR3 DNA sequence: TGTGCCTGGAGGGACCCGTGGCGGGCTGAAGCTTTCTTT. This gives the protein CAWRDPWRAEAFF.